This T cell receptor beta chain was observed in a study of blood T cell repertoires in COVID-19. Whole-study context: The analysed material was cDNA or gDNA that came from T cells, B-cell-depleted T cells, or PBMCs.

In the study's own analysis: How many nucleated cells were present was estimated from reference gene primer amplification. The protocol was immunoSEQ multiplex PCR, while the TCRdb copy is restricted to in-frame clones and leaves out a portion. The V and J calls and the clone size are those of that table, but D and trimming were determined from the DNA. The profile shows about 170,000 clones, about 85% of them singletons. Trimming removed 8 bases from V and 4 bases from J, with 18 bases in between. This CDR3 region has 15 residues. CDR1 and CDR2 from the germline V gene are KGHSH and LQKENI. The TCR was taken from a man between 60 and 70 years old with acute or convalescent COVID-19. The chain has TRBV18 and TRBJ2-1, with a possible D match to TRBD1 (6 bases). The sample consisted of peripheral blood. As DNA, the CDR3 is TGTGCCAGCAGCCTTGAGACAGGTGCTTACAATGAGCAGTTCTTC. It codes for CASSLETGAYNEQFF.